The 22 T cell receptor beta chains below all came from one sample that was sequenced in a study of blood T cell repertoires in COVID-19. Some clones are missing from TCRdb's copy, which holds only in-frame ones; the method was immunoSEQ multiplex PCR. The sample yields around 290,000 clones, 88% seen once. Sequences were obtained from PBMCs or T cells enriched from blood (not recorded which). Every receptor here comes from a woman in her twenties or thirties who had recovered from COVID-19.

The V call is TRBV19, the J call TRBJ2-5, with 7 bases that match TRBD1. The CDR3 has 13 residues. Germline lookup yields CDR1 LNHDA and CDR2 SQIVND (reference sequence). With V trimmed by 10 bases and J by 1 base, 6 bases remained unmatched. Written as DNA, the CDR3 is TGTGCCACCTCAAGGGGGCCCCAAGAGACCCAGTACTTC. This codes for CATSRGPQETQYF.

This clone has a count of ten or more. The gene calls are TRBV18 and TRBJ2-2; TRBD2 matches at 13 bases. This CDR3 has 19 residues. The germline V gene has CDR1 KGHSH and CDR2 LQKENI. V was clipped by 0 bases and J by 0 bases; unmatched bases: 4. The CDR3 sequence: CASSPPGLAGQPNTGELFF. The CDR3 DNA is TGTGCCAGCTCACCACCGGGACTAGCGGGGCAGCCGAACACCGGGGAGCTGTTTTTT.

There are a few counts of this clone. The CDR3 region has the DNA TGTGCCAGCAGCTTGGCCCCCCGCACGGGGAACACCATATATTTT. It encodes CASSLAPRTGNTIYF. This chain connects TRBV5-4 to TRBJ1-3; D call uncertain. From germline, CDR1 is SGHNT and CDR2 YYREEE (reference sequence). The CDR3 covers 15 residues. V lost 0 bases and J 7 bases, leaving 14 bases between the germline ends. The whole variable domain, remainder taken from reference TRBV5-4 and TRBJ1-3, is ETGVTQSPTHLIKTRGQQVTLRCSSQSGHNTVSWYQQALGQGPQFIFQYYREEENGRGNFPPRFSGLQFPNYSSELNVNALELDDSALYLCASSLAPRTGNTIYFGEGSWLTVV.

This chain connects TRBV16 to TRBJ1-2; possible D gene TRBD1, 5 bases. V lost 2 bases and J 4 bases, leaving 11 bases between the germline ends. The CDR3 totals 14 residues. Germline CDR1 is KGHSY and CDR2 is FQNENV. For the CDR3, the DNA is TGTGCCAGCAGCCAAAGGGGCTTCGGCTATGGCTACACCTTC. Translation gives CASSQRGFGYGYTF.

This chain joins TRBV18 and TRBJ1-2; the match to TRBD1 covers 8 bases. The CDR3 runs 15 residues. The ends lost 4 bases at V and 2 bases at J; junction bases unmatched: 6. Germline CDR1 is KGHSH and CDR2 is LQKENI. The CDR3 region has the DNA TGTGCCAGCTCACTGGACAGGGCCGAAAACTATGGCTACACCTTC. This encodes CASSLDRAENYGYTF.

The chain carries TRBV19 and TRBJ2-7; no definite D call. The CDR3 extends over 14 amino acids. The germline gives CDR1 LNHDA, CDR2 SQIVND (reference sequence). V was trimmed by 5 bases and J by 3 bases, leaving 14 bases between them. For the CDR3, the DNA is TGTGCCAGTAGTTCCCGACAATTTGACTACGAGCAGTACTTC. Translated: CASSSRQFDYEQYF.

The chain carries TRBV7-9 and TRBJ1-2, with D tentatively TRBD1 (6 bases). The V end lost 0 bases, the J end lost 2 bases, and 13 bases lay between the germline ends. Germline lookup yields CDR1 SEHNR and CDR2 FQNEAQ (reference sequence). The CDR3 length is 16 residues. The CDR3 is CASSLAGRGGNYGYTF. The CDR3, as DNA: TGTGCCAGCAGCTTAGCGGGCCGGGGGGGCAACTATGGCTACACCTTC.

The chain joins TRBV3-1 (or the pseudogene TRBV3-2) to TRBJ2-1; 13 positions match TRBD2. CDR3 length: 15 residues. CDR1 is LGHDT and CDR2 is YNNKEL in the germline V gene (reference sequence). After removal of 4 bases from V and 9 bases from J, the junction contained 6 bases not matched to a gene. Here the CDR3 reads CASSLTSGGASEQFF. DNA of the CDR3: TGTGCCAGCAGCCTAACTAGCGGGGGGGCAAGTGAGCAGTTCTTC.

The genes are TRBV19 and TRBJ1-3; 7 nucleotides agree with TRBD1. Germline V gene lookup returns CDR1 LNHDA and CDR2 SQIVND (reference sequence). Trimming cost V 9 bases and J 1 base; bases outside gene matches: 3. The CDR3 length is 13 residues. The CDR3 DNA is TGTGCCAGCGCACAGGGGTCTGGAAACACCATATATTTT. Its translation is CASAQGSGNTIYF.

This clone has just one count. The rearrangement links TRBV28 to TRBJ1-1; no definite D call. CDR3 length equals 14 residues. V shed 3 bases and J shed 2 bases, with 10 bases lying between them. The germline V gene has CDR1 MDHEN and CDR2 SYDVKM. The CDR3 bases are TGTGCCAGCAGTTTGGGCAGATATAACACTGAAGCTTTCTTT. Encoded protein: CASSLGRYNTEAFF.

This sequence joins TRBV3-1 (or the pseudogene TRBV3-2) and TRBJ1-2; D is possibly TRBD1 (5 bases). Trimming shortened V by 1 base and J by 3 bases, and 12 bases separated the two germline ends. Germline CDR1 LGHDT, CDR2 YNNKEL (reference sequence). CDR3 size: 15 residues. The DNA of the CDR3 is TGTGCCAGCAGCCAAGCGGGAGGGGCCTACTATGGCTACACCTTC. As protein: CASSQAGGAYYGYTF.

The CDR3 here is CASSSPGQRAPVGYEQYF. The CDR3 DNA reads as TGTGCCAGCAGTTCGCCGGGACAGAGGGCTCCAGTAGGGTACGAGCAGTACTTC. This chain links TRBV27 with TRBJ2-7, with TRBD1 matching 7 bases. This CDR3 region has 18 residues. Trimming removed 4 bases from V and 4 bases from J; junction bases left unmatched: 19. Germline loops: CDR1 MNHEY, CDR2 SMNVEV (reference sequence).

J is TRBJ2-7 and V is TRBV14, with D unresolved. The V gene's germline CDR1 is SGHDN and CDR2 FVKESK. The CDR3 covers 13 residues. Trimming removed 1 base from V and 7 bases from J, with 11 bases in between. CDR3 sequence reads: CASSQAPPREQYF. The CDR3 DNA follows: TGTGCCAGCAGCCAAGCCCCCCCCCGGGAGCAGTACTTC.

This clone has only one observation. The V gene is TRBV19, the J gene TRBJ2-3; a weak D match, TRBD2 (5 bases). Trimming cost V 4 bases and J 3 bases, with 11 bases left between them. Germline values: CDR1 LNHDA, CDR2 SQIVND (reference sequence). The CDR3 runs to 14 residues. The CDR3 spells CASSKLLATDTQYF. The DNA for the CDR3 is TGTGCCAGTAGTAAATTGCTAGCAACAGATACGCAGTATTTT.

V and J are TRBV3-1 (or the pseudogene TRBV3-2) and TRBJ1-5; D gene unclear. The ends were cut back, 4 bases at V and 1 base at J, with 11 bases in the middle. CDR1 is LGHDT and CDR2 is YNNKEL in the germline V gene (reference sequence). The CDR3 runs to 15 residues. CDR3 residues: CASSPSGESNQPQHF. Here the CDR3 DNA reads TGTGCCAGCAGCCCCAGCGGGGAGAGCAATCAGCCCCAGCATTTT.

The J gene is TRBJ2-7, the V gene TRBV2; D possibly corresponds to TRBD2 (5 bases). Germline loops: CDR1 SNHLY, CDR2 FYNNEI. Trimming removed 1 base at V and 3 bases at J, with 10 bases between. There are 14 residues in the CDR3. The chain's CDR3 is CASSEEGVFYEQYF. The CDR3 nucleotides are TGTGCCAGCAGTGAAGAGGGAGTCTTCTACGAGCAGTACTTC.

V and J are TRBV9 and TRBJ2-1, with 8 nucleotides matching TRBD1. This CDR3 comprises 15 residues. V was pared by 2 bases and J by 0 bases, with 1 base of the junction left unmatched. Germline V gene sequence: CDR1 SGDLS, CDR2 YYNGEE. The CDR3 spells CASSVDRVSYNEQFF. The CDR3 nucleotides read TGTGCCAGCAGCGTGGACAGGGTCTCCTACAATGAGCAGTTCTTC. Full variable domain (outside the CDR3, taken from reference TRBV9 and TRBJ2-1): DSGVTQTPKHLITATGQRVTLRCSPRSGDLSVYWYQQSLDQGLQFLIQYYNGEERAKGNILERFSAQQFPDLHSELNLSSLELGDSALYFCASSVDRVSYNEQFFGPGTRLTVL.

V and J are TRBV28 and TRBJ1-5, with D hard to call. Per germline, CDR1 MDHEN and CDR2 SYDVKM. This CDR3 has 16 residues. Deletions cut 5 bases from V and 0 bases from J, with 14 bases between. The CDR3 loop is CASSDYGSSSNQPQHF. In nucleotides, the CDR3 is TGTGCCAGCAGTGACTACGGGAGTTCTAGCAATCAGCCCCAGCATTTT. Based on the CDR3 plus reference TRBV28 and TRBJ1-5, the full variable domain is DVKVTQSSRYLVKRTGEKVFLECVQDMDHENMFWYRQDPGLGLRLIYFSYDVKMKEKGDIPEGYSVSREKKERFSLILESASTNQTSMYLCASSDYGSSSNQPQHFGDGTRLSIL.

The CDR3 DNA reads TGTGCCAGCAGTTACTCGAAAGGCGCAGGGGCCTCCTACGAGCAGTACTTC. Its protein is CASSYSKGAGASYEQYF. The rearrangement joins TRBV6-2 or TRBV6-3 to TRBJ2-7, with a tentative D call TRBD1 (6 bases). The CDR3 length is 17 residues. The V gene's germline CDR1 is MNHEY and CDR2 SVGEGT. The V end was cut by 0 bases, the J end by 0 bases, with 15 bases between.

This chain connects TRBV7-9 to TRBJ2-2; TRBD2 aligns across 10 bases. Per germline, CDR1 SEHNR and CDR2 FQNEAQ (reference sequence). The CDR3 is 15 residues long. V was clipped by 5 bases and J by 3 bases; unmatched bases: 3. The DNA for the CDR3 is TGTGCCAGCAGCGACGGACTAGCGGACACCGGGGAGCTGTTTTTT. This encodes CASSDGLADTGELFF.

This clone was counted a single time. The chain has TRBV30 and TRBJ1-2, with D maybe TRBD1 (5 bases). The V and J ends lost 1 base and 6 bases respectively, with 9 bases between them. Germline CDR1 GTSNPN, CDR2 SVGIG (reference sequence). The CDR3 has 12 amino acids. CDR3 DNA: TGTGCCTGGAGTGCCCAGGGCCATGGCTACACCTTC. As protein: CAWSAQGHGYTF. Complete variable domain (other parts from reference TRBV30 and TRBJ1-2): SQTIHQWPATLVQPVGSPLSLECTVEGTSNPNLYWYRQAAGRGLQLLFYSVGIGQISSEVPQNLSASRPQDRQFILSSKKLLLSDSGFYLCAWSAQGHGYTFGSGTRLTVV.

This clone was observed a few times. The V gene is TRBV10-3, the J gene TRBJ1-6; D perhaps matches TRBD1 (5 bases). Germline V lookup: CDR1 ENHRY, CDR2 SYGVKD. V lost 2 bases to trimming and J lost 5 bases, with 19 bases between them. This CDR3 is built from 18 residues. This CDR3 reads CAISEVQGSEKNNSPLHF. Here the CDR3 DNA reads TGTGCCATCAGTGAGGTGCAGGGCTCAGAAAAAAATAATTCACCCCTCCACTTT.